This passage covers 27 T cell receptor beta chains from one sample sequenced in a study of T cells in Graves' hyperthyroidism and ophthalmopathy. TCR beta CDR3 regions were amplified from RNA. First-round RT-PCR targeting the TCR CDR3 was performed with the HTBI primer set. TCRdb fed the multiplex PCR reads into MiXCR, producing one record per CDR3 protein. The sample carries about 610,000 distinct CDR3 sequences, roughly 14% recorded once. Specimen: blood. These receptors were obtained from a woman in her thirties or forties with Graves' ophthalmopathy.

This clonotype was observed many times. The chain links TRBV9 to TRBJ2-7; 8 bases fit TRBD1. This CDR3 region has 15 residues. Germline V lookup: CDR1 SGDLS, CDR2 YYNGEE. V lost 3 bases, J lost 1 base, and 6 bases stayed unmatched. CDR3 DNA: TGTGCCAGCAGCGGAGGACAGGGACGATCCTACGAGCAGTACTTC. Its protein is CASSGGQGRSYEQYF.

There are many counts of this clonotype. The J gene is TRBJ2-6, the V gene TRBV15; D gene ambiguous. V shed 4 bases and J shed 4 bases, with 11 bases lying between them. The germline gives CDR1 LNHNV, CDR2 YYDKDF (reference sequence). The CDR3 loop spans 15 amino acids. The CDR3 sequence: CATSTHPRGANVLTF. The CDR3, as DNA: TGTGCCACCAGCACACACCCTAGGGGGGCCAACGTCCTGACTTTC. The full variable domain, its missing parts supplied by reference TRBV15 and TRBJ2-6, is DAMVIQNPRYQVTQFGKPVTLSCSQTLNHNVMYWYQQKSSQAPKLLFHYYDKDFNNEADTPDNFQSRRPNTSFCFLDIRSPGLGDTAMYLCATSTHPRGANVLTFGAGSRLTVL.

This clonotype was seen many times. The rearrangement joins TRBV19 to TRBJ2-7; TRBD2 matches at 9 bases. Germline V gene lookup returns CDR1 LNHDA and CDR2 SQIVND (reference sequence). J gave up 4 bases and V 5 bases, and 6 bases lay outside the gene matches. This CDR3 has 14 amino acids. The CDR3 here is CASSGVAGAYEQYF. CDR3 bases: TGTGCCAGTAGTGGGGTAGCGGGAGCTTACGAGCAGTACTTC.

This clonotype was counted at least ten times. The chain couples TRBV20-1 to TRBJ2-5; 10 bases line up with TRBD1. The germline gives CDR1 DFQATT, CDR2 SNEGSKA (reference sequence). J was trimmed by 5 bases and V by 0 bases; bases with no gene match: 12. The CDR3 totals 17 residues. This chain's CDR3 is CSARDLGQGMSKETQYF. Written as DNA, the CDR3 is TGCAGTGCTAGAGACCTGGGACAGGGGATGTCAAAGGAGACCCAGTACTTC.

V is TRBV29-1 and J is TRBJ1-2, with a tentative D call TRBD1 (6 bases). The germline CDR1 and CDR2 sequences are SQVTM and ANQGSEA. The CDR3 runs 11 residues. The ends were cut back, 7 bases at V and 6 bases at J, with 12 bases in the middle. CDR3 residues: CSARGGNGYTF. Written as DNA, the CDR3 is TGCAGCGCTAGGGGGGGCAATGGCTACACCTTC.

The table lists this clonotype with many counts. The J gene is TRBJ1-1, the V gene TRBV30; D is ambiguous. Germline V gene data show CDR1 as GTSNPN and CDR2 as SVGIG (reference sequence). The CDR3 is made up of 12 amino acids. Trimming cost V 5 bases and J 3 bases, with 10 bases left between them. CDR3 loop: CAWSGMYTEAFF. The CDR3 region has the DNA TGTGCCTGGTCCGGGATGTACACTGAAGCTTTCTTT.

At least ten counts were recorded for this clonotype. This rearrangement joins TRBV11-2 to TRBJ1-2; D may be TRBD1 (5 bases). Trimming stripped 0 bases from V and 7 bases from J, with 15 bases between. CDR3 length: 15 residues. Germline V gives CDR1 SGHAT, CDR2 FQNNGV. Here the CDR3 reads CASSLDQGVASGYTF. CDR3 bases: TGTGCCAGCAGCTTAGATCAGGGAGTAGCTTCTGGCTACACCTTC.

A word on this clonotype: Sequence at one end of the junction differs from germline and may be a read error. This chain links TRBV6-2 or TRBV6-3 with TRBJ1-5; D gene uncertain. This CDR3 has 15 residues. Germline V gene lookup returns CDR1 MNHEY and CDR2 SVGEGT. CDR3 loop: CASSLAGLSNQPRHF. The DNA of the CDR3 is TGTGCCAGCAGTTTGGCCGGCCTAAGCAATCAGCCCCGGCATTTT.

At least ten counts were recorded for this clonotype. The rearrangement joins TRBV11-3 to TRBJ1-1; D gene unclear. Germline V gene data show CDR1 as SGHNT and CDR2 as YENEEA. The CDR3 is 13 amino acids. Trimming pared 4 bases from V and 1 base from J, leaving 7 bases between. The CDR3 nucleotides are TGTGCCAGCAGCTCCCCGGGGAACACTGAAGCTTTCTTT. This codes for CASSSPGNTEAFF.

The sample holds many counts of this clonotype. The rearrangement uses TRBV29-1 and TRBJ2-5; D uncertain. Germline loops: CDR1 SQVTM, CDR2 ANQGSEA. V was shortened by 3 bases and J by 5 bases, with 7 bases between the two germline ends. The CDR3 totals 11 residues. In DNA form, the CDR3 reads TGCAGCGTTGATTTAGCCGAGACCCAGTACTTC. Protein product: CSVDLAETQYF.

V gene TRBV27 combines with J gene TRBJ2-5; TRBD2 might be the D (6 bases). Germline CDR1 reads MNHEY; CDR2 reads SMNVEV (reference sequence). Trimming removed 3 bases from V and 3 bases from J, with 11 bases in between. The CDR3 covers 14 residues. CDR3: CASSLRRGKETQYF. The CDR3 DNA reads as TGTGCCAGCAGTTTGAGGAGGGGAAAAGAGACCCAGTACTTC.

This rearrangement joins TRBV18 to TRBJ2-5; D assignment may be TRBD1 or TRBD2 (7 bases each). CDR3 length equals 18 residues. V gave up 4 bases and J gave up 3 bases, with 24 bases separating them. The germline gives CDR1 KGHSH, CDR2 LQKENI. The CDR3 region is CASSLYPTGGTAEETQYF. CDR3 DNA sequence: TGTGCCAGCTCACTGTACCCCACCGGGGGGACAGCCGAAGAGACCCAGTACTTC. Combining the CDR3 with reference TRBV18 and TRBJ2-5 gives the whole variable domain NAGVMQNPRHLVRRRGQEARLRCSPMKGHSHVYWYRQLPEEGLKFMVYLQKENIIDESGMPKERFSAEFPKEGPSILRIQQVVRGDSAAYFCASSLYPTGGTAEETQYFGPGTRLLVL.

In its sample, this clonotype was seen many times. The chain uses TRBV15 and TRBJ2-7; 7 bases fit TRBD2. Germline-derived CDR1 and CDR2 are LNHNV and YYDKDF (reference sequence). The CDR3 length is 14 residues. Losses at the gene ends were 0 bases for V and 6 bases for J; bases not matched to a gene: 5. CDR3 region: CATSRDLAAAEQYF. The CDR3 DNA reads TGTGCCACCAGCAGAGACCTAGCGGCGGCCGAGCAGTACTTC.

This sequence joins TRBV29-1 and TRBJ1-5; no reliable D call. The CDR3 has 14 amino acids. Germline CDR1 SQVTM, CDR2 ANQGSEA. Between the trimmed V and J ends, which lost 4 bases and 5 bases, there was a span of 15 bases. For the CDR3, the DNA is TGCAGCGTTGTAGAGGGTGCCAGCGATCAGCCCCAGCATTTT. The encoded protein is CSVVEGASDQPQHF.

This clonotype appeared many times. The genes are TRBV11-2 and TRBJ2-3; the D is unclear. The germline CDR1 and CDR2 sequences are SGHAT and FQNNGV. CDR3 length: 17 residues. V was cut by 1 base and J by 4 bases, with 18 bases left in between. This CDR3 reads CASSLGLSRGFPDTQYF. The CDR3 coding sequence is TGTGCCAGCAGCTTAGGTCTAAGCCGAGGTTTCCCAGATACGCAGTATTTT.

The sample holds many counts of this clonotype. This sequence may be a read error, since a much larger clone differs from it by one base. V is TRBV2 and J is TRBJ1-5; unclear D gene. The germline CDR1 and CDR2 sequences are SNHLY and FYNNEI. V was clipped by 6 bases and J by 2 bases, with 5 bases between them. CDR3 length: 12 residues. Written as DNA, the CDR3 is TGTGCCAGCAGCATGGGCAATCAGCCCCAGCATTTT. Encoded protein: CASSMGNQPQHF.

The chain combines TRBV7-8 with TRBJ1-2; possible D gene TRBD1, 5 bases. Trimming left V 1 base short and J 7 bases short, with 13 bases between. The CDR3 has 14 amino acids. CDR1 and CDR2 (germline): SGHVS, FQNEAQ. The DNA for the CDR3 is TGTGCCAGCAGCTTAGGTGGCAGGGCTCCTGGCTACACCTTC. Translation gives CASSLGGRAPGYTF.

This clonotype was seen many times. V is TRBV7-9 and J is TRBJ2-7; D perhaps matches TRBD2 (5 bases). The CDR3 is made up of 15 amino acids. V dropped 2 bases and J dropped 0 bases, with 11 bases sitting between them. Germline CDR1 reads SEHNR; CDR2 reads FQNEAQ (reference sequence). The chain's CDR3 is CASSLNSGTSYEQYF. Here the CDR3 DNA reads TGTGCCAGCAGCTTAAACAGCGGAACCTCCTACGAGCAGTACTTC.

This clonotype was seen many times. The CDR3: CASSRDIRYGYTF. In nucleotides, the CDR3 is TGTGCCAGCAGTCGGGACATACGCTATGGCTACACCTTC. The chain joins TRBV12-3 or TRBV12-4 to TRBJ1-2; D might be TRBD1 (6 bases). Trimming pared 5 bases from V and 4 bases from J, leaving 11 bases between. This CDR3 spans 13 amino acids.

At least ten counts were recorded for this clonotype. The rearrangement links TRBV2 to TRBJ1-2, with D uncertain. Trimming left V 7 bases short and J 5 bases short, with 17 bases between. Germline V lookup: CDR1 SNHLY, CDR2 FYNNEI. CDR3 size: 14 residues. CDR3 nucleotide sequence: TGTGCCAGCACCATACACACCCCTGAATATGGCTACACCTTC. Amino acids: CASTIHTPEYGYTF.

This clonotype was counted ten times or more. The genes are TRBV28 and TRBJ1-1; D not resolved. Trimming stripped 6 bases from V and 0 bases from J, with 8 bases between. Germline V gene data show CDR1 as MDHEN and CDR2 as SYDVKM. The CDR3 loop spans 13 amino acids. The CDR3 sequence is CASRESLNTEAFF. The CDR3 DNA reads TGTGCCAGCAGAGAGAGCTTGAACACTGAAGCTTTCTTT.

The V gene is TRBV7-2, the J gene TRBJ1-3; tentative D call: TRBD1 (5 bases). Germline loops: CDR1 SGHTA, CDR2 FQGNSA. The CDR3 sequence is 14 residues long. V lost 4 bases to trimming and J lost 7 bases, with 14 bases between them. CDR3 coding DNA: TGTGCCAGCAGCTACGACAGTACGGCCAACACCATATATTTT. As protein: CASSYDSTANTIYF.

Comments on this clonotype: The CDR3 carries no conserved terminal phenylalanine or tryptophan, so it likely arises from a read error. J is TRBJ2-7 and V is TRBV11-2, with D uncertain. V lost 3 bases to trimming and J lost 1 base, with 4 bases between them. This CDR3 contains 12 residues. CDR1 and CDR2 (germline): SGHAT, FQNNGV. The CDR3 DNA sequence: TGTGCCAGCAGCTTGGATTCCTACGAGCAGTACTCC. Residues: CASSLDSYEQYS.

The sample holds many counts of this clonotype. This chain uses TRBV7-4 with TRBJ2-7; D gene ambiguous. The germline gives CDR1 SGHVT, CDR2 SQSDAQ. V lost 5 bases and J 2 bases, leaving 16 bases between the germline ends. The CDR3 sequence is 15 residues long. The CDR3 sequence is CASSPSGQRPYEQYF. The DNA of the CDR3 is TGTGCCAGCAGCCCTAGTGGGCAGCGACCCTACGAGCAGTACTTC.

This clonotype has at least ten counts. This chain links TRBV28 with TRBJ2-5; 9 nucleotides match TRBD1. V lost 6 bases, J lost 7 bases, and 15 bases stayed unmatched. The length of the CDR3 is 16 residues. The germline gives CDR1 MDHEN, CDR2 SYDVKM. The CDR3 sequence is CASRTGGTGFVVTQYF. DNA of the CDR3: TGTGCCAGCAGGACGGGCGGGACAGGGTTTGTTGTGACCCAGTACTTC.

This clonotype was seen many times. The chain couples TRBV4-1 to TRBJ1-3, with D maybe TRBD1 (5 bases). From germline, CDR1 is MGHRA and CDR2 YSYEKL. This CDR3 has 15 amino acids. Trimming removed 2 bases from V and 2 bases from J, with 10 bases in between. CDR3 sequence (DNA): TGCGCCAGCAGCCAACTATGGGGGGCTGGAAACACCATATATTTT. Translating gives CASSQLWGAGNTIYF.

This clonotype was seen repeatedly, ten times or more. The V and J genes are TRBV3-1 and TRBJ2-5; 10 nucleotides match TRBD1. Germline lookup yields CDR1 LGHDT and CDR2 YNNKEL (reference sequence). CDR3 length: 17 amino acids. V was pared by 4 bases and J by 2 bases, with 10 bases of the junction left unmatched. This CDR3 reads CASSPRTGGMRQETQYF. CDR3 nucleotide sequence: TGTGCCAGCAGCCCCCGGACAGGGGGGATGAGACAAGAGACCCAGTACTTC.